One TCR beta chain is described in this entry. Its antigen is not identified. The sample belongs to a study of monozygotic twins with cystic fibrosis. As for the study in general: Roughly 2.8 micrograms of fragmented DNA underwent roughly 16 PCR cycles for library preparation. Notes on the study in general: Shared CDR3 numbers were not associated with age, concordance or severity. Monozygotic CF twins shared more identical nucleotide clonotypes than unrelated patients. Median Simpson clonality of roughly 0.01 suggested naive T cells predominated.

Libraries were prepared by immunoSEQ multiplex PCR; TCRdb keeps only in-frame clonotypes and omits some of them. The sample includes some 26,000 clones, under 95% seen only once; the top ten take under 0.3%. The receptor's source is a girl aged 2-9 years with cystic fibrosis. Sequenced sample: blood.

CDR3 residues: CASSPLIGGEAFF. DNA of the CDR3: TGCGCCAGCAGCCCGTTGATTGGGGGTGAAGCTTTCTTT. The V call is TRBV5-1, the J call TRBJ1-1; possibly TRBD1 for D (5 bases). Germline-derived CDR1 and CDR2 are SGHRS and YFSETQ. This CDR3 has 13 amino acids. V was clipped by 4 bases and J by 7 bases, with 14 bases between them.